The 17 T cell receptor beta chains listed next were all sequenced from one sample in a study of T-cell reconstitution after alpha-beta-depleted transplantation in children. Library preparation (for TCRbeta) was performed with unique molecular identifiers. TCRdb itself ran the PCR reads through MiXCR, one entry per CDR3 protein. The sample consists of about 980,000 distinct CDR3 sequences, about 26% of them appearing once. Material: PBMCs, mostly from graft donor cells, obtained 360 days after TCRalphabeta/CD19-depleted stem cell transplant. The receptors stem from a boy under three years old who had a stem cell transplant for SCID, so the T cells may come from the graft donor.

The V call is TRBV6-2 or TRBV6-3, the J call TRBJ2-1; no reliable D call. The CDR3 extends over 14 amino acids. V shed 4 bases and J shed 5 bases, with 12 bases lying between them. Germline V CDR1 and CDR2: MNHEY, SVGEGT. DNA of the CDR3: TGTGCCAGCAGTTGGGCAGGAGTACACAATGAGCAGTTCTTC. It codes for CASSWAGVHNEQFF.

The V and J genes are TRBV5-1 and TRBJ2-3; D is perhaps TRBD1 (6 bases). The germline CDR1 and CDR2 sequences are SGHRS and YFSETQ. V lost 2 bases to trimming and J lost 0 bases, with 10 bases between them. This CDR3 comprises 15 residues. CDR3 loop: CASSLVTGSTDTQYF. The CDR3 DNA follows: TGCGCCAGCAGCTTAGTCACAGGGAGCACAGATACGCAGTATTTT. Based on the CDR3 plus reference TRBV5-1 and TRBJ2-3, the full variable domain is KAGVTQTPRYLIKTRGQQVTLSCSPISGHRSVSWYQQTPGQGLQFLFEYFSETQRNKGNFPGRFSGRQFSNSRSEMNVSTLELGDSALYLCASSLVTGSTDTQYFGPGTRLTVL.

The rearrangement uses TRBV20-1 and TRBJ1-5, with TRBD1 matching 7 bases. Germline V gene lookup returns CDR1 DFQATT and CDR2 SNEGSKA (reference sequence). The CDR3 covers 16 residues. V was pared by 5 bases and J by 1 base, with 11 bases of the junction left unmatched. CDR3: CSAGIRGRISNQPQHF. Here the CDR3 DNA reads TGCAGTGCTGGCATAAGGGGGCGGATAAGCAATCAGCCCCAGCATTTT.

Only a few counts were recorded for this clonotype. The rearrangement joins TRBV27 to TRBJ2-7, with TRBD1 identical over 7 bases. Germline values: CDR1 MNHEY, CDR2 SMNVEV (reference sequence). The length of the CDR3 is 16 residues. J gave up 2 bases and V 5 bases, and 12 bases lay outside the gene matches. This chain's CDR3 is CASSGTQGQGAYEQYF. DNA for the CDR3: TGTGCCAGCAGTGGCACACAGGGGCAGGGAGCCTACGAGCAGTACTTC.

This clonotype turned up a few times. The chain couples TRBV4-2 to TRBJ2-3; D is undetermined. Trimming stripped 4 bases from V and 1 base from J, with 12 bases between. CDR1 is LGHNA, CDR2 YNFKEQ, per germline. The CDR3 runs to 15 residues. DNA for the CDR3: TGTGCCAGCAGCCCACGTGCGAGCGGCACAGATACGCAGTATTTT. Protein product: CASSPRASGTDTQYF.

The DNA for the CDR3 is TGCAGTGCCCGGACTAGCGGGACCTTCTACGAGCAGTACTTC. Translating it yields CSARTSGTFYEQYF. The rearrangement uses TRBV20-1 and TRBJ2-7, with 12 bases fitting TRBD2. The trim removed 6 bases at V and 3 bases at J, leaving 6 bases unmatched. There are 14 residues in the CDR3. Germline V lookup: CDR1 DFQATT, CDR2 SNEGSKA (reference sequence).

Here the CDR3 DNA reads TGCGCCAGCAGCTTGTGGGATCCATGGGGGGCCAGGGAGACCCAGTACTTC. It encodes CASSLWDPWGARETQYF. V usage is TRBV5-1 and J usage is TRBJ2-5, with D perhaps being TRBD1 or TRBD2 (6 bases each). V lost 1 base to trimming and J lost 5 bases, with 21 bases between them. From germline, CDR1 is SGHRS and CDR2 YFSETQ. The CDR3 length is 17 residues.

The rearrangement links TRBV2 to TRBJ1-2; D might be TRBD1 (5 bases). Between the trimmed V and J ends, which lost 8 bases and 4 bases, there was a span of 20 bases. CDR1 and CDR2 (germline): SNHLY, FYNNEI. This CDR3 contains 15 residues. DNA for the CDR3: TGTGCCAGCTTTAAAAAAGGGGTGGGCGGCTATGGCTACACCTTC. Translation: CASFKKGVGGYGYTF.

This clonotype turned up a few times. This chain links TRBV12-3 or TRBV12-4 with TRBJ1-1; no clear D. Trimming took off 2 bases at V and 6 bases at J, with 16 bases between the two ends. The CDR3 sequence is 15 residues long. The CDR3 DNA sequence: TGTGCCAGCAGTTTACTGTACAGTATATTGCCTGAAGCTTTCTTT. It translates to CASSLLYSILPEAFF.

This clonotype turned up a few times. CDR3 in DNA: TGTGCCAGCAGCCCTTACTGGACTAGCGGGGCTAACAATGAGCAGTTCTTC. It translates to CASSPYWTSGANNEQFF. The chain couples TRBV7-2 to TRBJ2-1; 12 bases line up with TRBD2. Germline CDR1 reads SGHTA; CDR2 reads FQGNSA. J was trimmed by 5 bases and V by 5 bases; bases with no gene match: 10. This CDR3 is 17 amino acids long.

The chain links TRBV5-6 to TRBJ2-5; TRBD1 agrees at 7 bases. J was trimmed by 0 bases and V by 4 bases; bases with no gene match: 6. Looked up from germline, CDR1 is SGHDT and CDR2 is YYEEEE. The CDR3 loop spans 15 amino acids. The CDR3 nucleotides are TGTGCCAGCAGCAGAGTACAGGGGTACCAAGAGACCCAGTACTTC. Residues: CASSRVQGYQETQYF.

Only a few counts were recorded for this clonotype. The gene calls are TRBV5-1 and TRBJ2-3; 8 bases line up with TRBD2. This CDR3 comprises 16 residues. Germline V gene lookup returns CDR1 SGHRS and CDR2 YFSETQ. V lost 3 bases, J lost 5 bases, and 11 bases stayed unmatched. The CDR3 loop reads CASSSYSGGPEDTQYF. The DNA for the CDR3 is TGCGCCAGCAGCTCGTACTCGGGGGGGCCTGAAGATACGCAGTATTTT.

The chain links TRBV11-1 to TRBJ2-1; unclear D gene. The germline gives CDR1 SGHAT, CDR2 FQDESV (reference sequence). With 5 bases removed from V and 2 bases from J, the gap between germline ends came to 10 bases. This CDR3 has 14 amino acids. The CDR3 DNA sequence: TGTGCCAGCAGCCAGAGGAAGCCCTACAATGAGCAGTTCTTC. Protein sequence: CASSQRKPYNEQFF.

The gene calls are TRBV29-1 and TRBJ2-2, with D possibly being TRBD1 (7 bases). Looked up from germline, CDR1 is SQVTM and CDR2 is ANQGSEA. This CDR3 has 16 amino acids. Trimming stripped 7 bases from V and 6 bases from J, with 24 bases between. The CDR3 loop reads CSAGTYRGAGSGELFF. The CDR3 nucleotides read TGCAGCGCGGGAACTTACAGGGGCGCGGGGTCCGGGGAGCTGTTTTTT.

The CDR3 is CASSLGAGDNEQFF. In nucleotides, the CDR3 is TGCGCCAGCAGCCTGGGGGCAGGTGACAATGAGCAGTTCTTC. The V gene is TRBV5-1, the J gene TRBJ2-1, with D tentatively TRBD1 (6 bases). V shed 4 bases and J shed 5 bases, with 13 bases lying between them. CDR1 and CDR2 from the germline V gene are SGHRS and YFSETQ. This CDR3 is built from 14 residues.

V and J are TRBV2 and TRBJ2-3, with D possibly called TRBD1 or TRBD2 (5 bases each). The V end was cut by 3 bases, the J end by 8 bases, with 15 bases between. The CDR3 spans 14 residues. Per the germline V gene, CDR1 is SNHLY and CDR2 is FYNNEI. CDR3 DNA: TGTGCCAGCAGTGATTGGTCAGGGACGGGTACGCAGTATTTT. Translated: CASSDWSGTGTQYF.

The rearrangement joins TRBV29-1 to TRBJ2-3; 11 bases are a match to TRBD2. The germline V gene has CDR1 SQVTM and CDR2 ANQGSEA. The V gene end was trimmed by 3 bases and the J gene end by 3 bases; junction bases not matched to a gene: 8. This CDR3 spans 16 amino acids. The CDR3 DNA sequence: TGCAGCGTTGATTTGGGACTAGCGGTGGTTACAGATACGCAGTATTTT. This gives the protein CSVDLGLAVVTDTQYF.